Each of the 26 T cell receptor beta chains below was sequenced from the same sample in a study of blood T cell repertoires in COVID-19 (dated by TCRdb to 2020 to 2022). The receptor library was made with the immunoSEQ multiplex PCR assay. TCRdb retrieved this table from immuneACCESS and kept in-frame rearrangements only. Not all clones are present; in checked studies, unresolved V genes account for under half, and no reason is known for the remainder. The sample data list tens of thousands of clones, and 91% of these were observed just once. Clones ranked in the top ten supply 15% to 18% of the sample. Sequencing used peripheral blood. The receptors come from a young woman in a cohort sampled during active COVID-19.

The CDR3 coding sequence is TGCAGCGTGGGGGGGGTATCCAGCTCCTACGAGCAGTACTTC. Encoded protein: CSVGGVSSSYEQYF. The V and J genes are TRBV29-1 and TRBJ2-7; 7 positions agree with TRBD2. Germline V lookup: CDR1 SQVTM, CDR2 ANQGSEA. CDR3 size: 14 residues. V was clipped by 6 bases and J by 0 bases; unmatched bases: 8.

This CDR3 is CSVDRRQGNQETQYF. CDR3 bases: TGCAGCGTTGACCGCAGACAGGGTAACCAAGAGACCCAGTACTTC. V and J are TRBV29-1 and TRBJ2-5; 7 nucleotides line up with TRBD1. The CDR3 spans 15 residues. Germline trimming cut 3 bases from V and 0 bases from J; bases unmatched to any gene: 7. Germline assignment: CDR1 SQVTM and CDR2 ANQGSEA.

The CDR3 DNA follows: TGCGCCAGCAGCTTGGCCACCGGGACAGGGATTTCACCCCTCCACTTT. It translates to CASSLATGTGISPLHF. The chain employs TRBV5-1 and TRBJ1-6; 9 bases are a match to TRBD1. Germline CDR1 SGHRS, CDR2 YFSETQ. Trimming cost V 0 bases and J 9 bases; bases outside gene matches: 7. The length of the CDR3 is 16 residues.

The chain is built from TRBV5-4 and TRBJ2-5; possibly TRBD2 for D (6 bases). Trimming shortened V by 3 bases and J by 1 base, and 13 bases separated the two germline ends. CDR3 size: 15 residues. Germline V gene sequence: CDR1 SGHNT, CDR2 YYREEE (reference sequence). CDR3 in amino acids: CASSSPRGTQETQYF. CDR3 DNA: TGTGCCAGCAGCTCCCCCCGCGGGACCCAAGAGACCCAGTACTTC.

Worth noting for this clone: Other DNA sequences of this sample code for an identical CDR3. This sequence joins TRBV6-6 and TRBJ2-7; 9 bases map to TRBD1. This CDR3 spans 15 amino acids. The ends lost 5 bases at V and 4 bases at J; junction bases unmatched: 9. CDR1 and CDR2 (germline): MNHNY, SVGAGI (reference sequence). The chain's CDR3 is CASSLPGQGEYEQYF. CDR3 nucleotides: TGTGCCAGCAGTCTCCCGGGACAGGGAGAGTACGAGCAGTACTTC.

The V gene is TRBV30, the J gene TRBJ1-4; tentative D call: TRBD1 (5 bases). This CDR3 is 15 amino acids long. The ends were cut back, 2 bases at V and 3 bases at J, with 13 bases in the middle. Germline CDR1 reads GTSNPN; CDR2 reads SVGIG (reference sequence). CDR3 sequence: CAWSSREDANEKLFF. In DNA, the CDR3 is TGTGCCTGGAGTAGCAGGGAAGATGCTAATGAAAAACTGTTTTTT.

CDR3 sequence reads: CASSARAGPNTEAFF. For the CDR3, the DNA is TGTGCCAGCAGCGCTAGAGCAGGGCCCAACACTGAAGCTTTCTTT. J is TRBJ1-1 and V is TRBV9; TRBD1 might be the D (5 bases). The V gene's germline CDR1 is SGDLS and CDR2 YYNGEE. The CDR3 runs 15 residues. Trimming stripped 3 bases from V and 2 bases from J, with 14 bases between. The full variable domain, completed using reference TRBV9 and TRBJ1-1, is DSGVTQTPKHLITATGQRVTLRCSPRSGDLSVYWYQQSLDQGLQFLIQYYNGEERAKGNILERFSAQQFPDLHSELNLSSLELGDSALYFCASSARAGPNTEAFFGQGTRLTVV.

The V call is TRBV15, the J call TRBJ2-7; D is undetermined. Looked up from germline, CDR1 is LNHNV and CDR2 is YYDKDF (reference sequence). V was trimmed by 0 bases and J by 2 bases, leaving 5 bases between them. The CDR3 spans 13 residues. This CDR3 reads CATSRDSTYEQYF. CDR3 nucleotide sequence: TGTGCCACCAGCAGAGACAGTACCTACGAGCAGTACTTC.

The gene calls are TRBV12-3 or TRBV12-4 and TRBJ1-4; TRBD1 might be the D (5 bases). Deletions cut 7 bases from V and 10 bases from J, with 13 bases between. The CDR3 contains 12 residues. The CDR3 loop is CASTTVGGKLFF. In DNA form, the CDR3 reads TGTGCCAGCACGACAGTGGGGGGAAAACTGTTTTTT.

The chain couples TRBV6-4 to TRBJ1-5; no clear D. V was shortened by 0 bases and J by 4 bases, with 16 bases between the two germline ends. This CDR3 comprises 17 residues. Germline CDR1 reads MRHNA; CDR2 reads SNTAGT. The CDR3: CASSDSICGIPNQPQHF. The CDR3 DNA follows: TGTGCCAGCAGTGACTCGATCTGCGGGATTCCGAATCAGCCCCAGCATTTT.

The chain uses TRBV3-1 (or the pseudogene TRBV3-2) and TRBJ1-1, with no clear D. The CDR3 consists of 14 residues. Deletions cut 1 base from V and 5 bases from J, with 11 bases between. Germline CDR1 and CDR2: LGHDT and YNNKEL (reference sequence). The CDR3 spells CASSQAGGGTEAFF. In nucleotides, the CDR3 is TGTGCCAGCAGCCAAGCAGGTGGAGGGACTGAAGCTTTCTTT.

This sequence joins TRBV4-1 and TRBJ2-2, with 10 bases lining up with TRBD1. The CDR3 totals 16 residues. With V trimmed by 3 bases and J by 5 bases, 6 bases remained unmatched. Germline V lookup: CDR1 MGHRA, CDR2 YSYEKL. As DNA, the CDR3 is TGCGCCAGCAGCCATGCAGGACAGGGGGAGACCGGGGAGCTGTTTTTT. It is translated as CASSHAGQGETGELFF.

This clone was recorded a few times. This chain connects TRBV9 to TRBJ2-3; no firm D call. V was pared by 0 bases and J by 4 bases, with 9 bases between. This CDR3 is built from 14 residues. In germline, CDR1 is SGDLS, CDR2 YYNGEE. The CDR3 DNA follows: TGTGCCAGCAGCGTAGTCGGTAGCTCAGATACGCAGTATTTT. Amino acid sequence: CASSVVGSSDTQYF.

V and J are TRBV3-1 (or the pseudogene TRBV3-2) and TRBJ1-5, with D unresolved. The CDR3 totals 14 residues. Trimming left V 3 bases short and J 5 bases short, with 11 bases between. The germline gives CDR1 LGHDT, CDR2 YNNKEL (reference sequence). DNA of the CDR3: TGTGCCAGCAGCCATGACCCCAGGTATCAGCCCCAGCATTTT. Protein product: CASSHDPRYQPQHF.

The V gene is TRBV19, the J gene TRBJ1-5; 7 bases agree with TRBD1. Germline-derived CDR1 and CDR2 are LNHDA and SQIVND (reference sequence). The CDR3 is 16 amino acids. V trimming: 7 bases; J trimming: 7 bases; junction bases outside the gene matches: 16. The CDR3 loop reads CASTPHRGGKRQPQHF. In nucleotides, the CDR3 is TGTGCCAGTACCCCTCACAGGGGTGGGAAGAGGCAGCCCCAGCATTTT. Full variable domain (outside the CDR3, taken from reference TRBV19 and TRBJ1-5): DGGITQSPKYLFRKEGQNVTLSCEQNLNHDAMYWYRQDPGQGLRLIYYSQIVNDFQKGDIAEGYSVSREKKESFPLTVTSAQKNPTAFYLCASTPHRGGKRQPQHFGDGTRLSIL.

This clone was seen only once. The chain carries TRBV20-1 and TRBJ1-4; D is undetermined. CDR1 is DFQATT, CDR2 SNEGSKA, per germline (reference sequence). The CDR3 extends over 11 amino acids. The V end lost 4 bases, the J end lost 8 bases, and 8 bases lay between the germline ends. This chain's CDR3 is CSAMRHEKLFF. CDR3 sequence (DNA): TGCAGTGCTATGAGACACGAAAAACTGTTTTTT.

The chain links TRBV21-1 to TRBJ1-1; the table calls TRBD1, which could not be checked here. TRBV21-1 is a pseudogene. CDR3 length equals 14 residues. This CDR3 reads CASLHTGDNTEAFF. In DNA form, the CDR3 reads TGTGCCAGCCTACATACAGGGGATAACACTGAAGCTTTCTTT.

The chain couples TRBV20-1 to TRBJ2-5; D uncertain. The CDR3 extends over 11 amino acids. The germline V gene has CDR1 DFQATT and CDR2 SNEGSKA (reference sequence). V lost 3 bases to trimming and J lost 3 bases, with 5 bases between them. CDR3 region: CSASFEETQYF. The DNA for the CDR3 is TGCAGTGCTAGTTTCGAAGAGACCCAGTACTTC.

The V call is TRBV14, the J call TRBJ2-2; D gene unclear. Trimming pared 10 bases from V and 6 bases from J, leaving 18 bases between. CDR3 size: 14 residues. Germline CDR1 is SGHDN and CDR2 is FVKESK. The CDR3 protein is CATETGVVSGELFF. The CDR3 DNA sequence: TGTGCCACCGAGACTGGAGTTGTGTCCGGGGAGCTGTTTTTT.

This chain joins TRBV20-1 and TRBJ2-7; perhaps TRBD1 as D (6 bases). The CDR3 is made up of 15 amino acids. The germline CDR1 and CDR2 sequences are DFQATT and SNEGSKA (reference sequence). The germline V and J ends were trimmed by 3 bases and 6 bases, with 21 bases remaining between them. CDR3 sequence reads: CSASSITGWKGEQYF. The CDR3 nucleotides are TGCAGTGCTAGTTCGATAACAGGGTGGAAAGGCGAGCAGTACTTC.

The chain employs TRBV7-9 and TRBJ2-5; 11 bases align to TRBD2. CDR1 SEHNR and CDR2 FQNEAQ come from the germline V gene (reference sequence). Germline trimming cut 3 bases from V and 5 bases from J; bases unmatched to any gene: 2. This CDR3 has 14 amino acids. The CDR3: CASSFRTSGETQYF. In nucleotides, the CDR3 is TGTGCCAGCAGCTTCCGGACTAGCGGGGAGACCCAGTACTTC.

The chain couples TRBV4-3 to TRBJ1-2; 7 bases are shared with TRBD1. There are 14 residues in the CDR3. The V gene's germline CDR1 is LGHNA and CDR2 YSLEER. The V gene end was trimmed by 3 bases and the J gene end by 3 bases; junction bases not matched to a gene: 4. CDR3 residues: CASSHITGDYGYTF. The CDR3 region has the DNA TGCGCCAGCAGCCACATAACAGGGGACTATGGCTACACCTTC.

DNA for the CDR3: TGTGCCTGGAGTAAGGGGACAGGTGGCTACACCTTC. It translates to CAWSKGTGGYTF. V usage is TRBV30 and J usage is TRBJ1-2; 8 positions match TRBD1. The CDR3 is 12 residues long. J was trimmed by 7 bases and V by 2 bases; bases with no gene match: 3. Germline CDR1 and CDR2: GTSNPN and SVGIG (reference sequence).

V and J are TRBV7-9 and TRBJ2-7, with 7 bases that match TRBD2. Trimming at V came to 0 bases and at J to 2 bases, leaving 1 base not matched to a gene. Germline CDR1 and CDR2: SEHNR and FQNEAQ (reference sequence). CDR3 length: 14 residues. The CDR3 bases are TGTGCCAGCAGCTTAGCGGGAGGGCCCTACGAGCAGTACTTC. This codes for CASSLAGGPYEQYF.

The rearrangement joins TRBV9 to TRBJ1-2; TRBD1 is a possible D gene (5 bases). CDR3 length: 15 amino acids. Germline V CDR1 and CDR2: SGDLS, YYNGEE. The ends were cut back, 0 bases at V and 3 bases at J, with 12 bases in the middle. The CDR3 nucleotides read TGTGCCAGCAGCGTAGCTCAGGGTGGTGACTATGGCTACACCTTC. It is translated as CASSVAQGGDYGYTF. Together with reference TRBV9 and TRBJ1-2, the CDR3 gives the full variable domain: DSGVTQTPKHLITATGQRVTLRCSPRSGDLSVYWYQQSLDQGLQFLIQYYNGEERAKGNILERFSAQQFPDLHSELNLSSLELGDSALYFCASSVAQGGDYGYTFGSGTRLTVV.

J is TRBJ2-1 and V is TRBV4-1, with D possibly TRBD2 on 6 matching bases. The CDR3 contains 15 residues. Germline V gene sequence: CDR1 MGHRA, CDR2 YSYEKL. V was cut by 2 bases and J by 7 bases, with 15 bases left in between. CDR3 region: CASSQPTSSRNEQFF. In DNA, the CDR3 is TGCGCCAGCAGCCAACCGACTAGTTCTCGGAATGAGCAGTTCTTC.